The rows below give T cell receptor beta chains drawn from one sample of a study of blood T cell repertoires in COVID-19. Assay used: immunoSEQ multiplex PCR; TCRdb lists only in-frame clones, some missing. The sample shows 250,000 to 350,000 clones, 90% of them seen only once. Sequencing was performed on PBMCs or T cells enriched from blood (not recorded which). These receptors all come from a man aged 60 to 75 who had recovered from COVID-19. The conserved cysteine and the conserved F or W are not part of the CDR3 here.

j_call: TRBJ2-7
v_call: TRBV5-6
cdr3_length: 12
cdr3_aa: ASSPIGGSYEQY

j_call: TRBJ1-6
v_call: TRBV7-2
cdr3_length: 14
cdr3_aa: ASTPGGDRGRAPLH

j_call: TRBJ2-1
v_call: TRBV18
cdr3_length: 13
cdr3_aa: ASSLTGGGYNEQF

j_call: TRBJ2-7
v_call: TRBV9
cdr3_length: 12
cdr3_aa: ASSVDGYSYEQY

j_call: TRBJ1-1
v_call: TRBV19
cdr3_length: 12
cdr3_aa: ATVRTEDRYEAF

j_call: TRBJ2-1
v_call: TRBV29-1
cdr3_length: 13
cdr3_aa: SAIPTSGDTGGQF

j_call: TRBJ1-5
v_call: TRBV19
cdr3_length: 13
cdr3_aa: ASNLRGGGNQPQH

j_call: TRBJ1-6
v_call: TRBV30
cdr3_length: 11
cdr3_aa: AWSSRRISPLH

j_call: TRBJ1-5
v_call: TRBV19
cdr3_length: 12
cdr3_aa: ASSMSGVNQPQH

j_call: TRBJ2-1
v_call: TRBV5-1
cdr3_length: 12
cdr3_aa: ASMTTSRNNEQF

j_call: TRBJ2-5
v_call: TRBV5-1
cdr3_length: 12
cdr3_aa: ASSTTGVQETQY

j_call: TRBJ2-3
v_call: TRBV5-6
cdr3_length: 13
cdr3_aa: ASSFAGGRPDTQY

j_call: TRBJ1-1
v_call: TRBV5-1
cdr3_length: 10
cdr3_aa: ASSFRGSEAF

j_call: TRBJ1-1
v_call: TRBV30
cdr3_length: 11
cdr3_aa: AWGVTKPTEAF

j_call: TRBJ2-1
v_call: TRBV7-9
cdr3_length: 12
cdr3_aa: ASSLERKYNEQF

j_call: TRBJ2-7
v_call: TRBV5-8
cdr3_length: 12
cdr3_aa: ASSLILDAREQY

j_call: TRBJ1-2
v_call: TRBV6-5
cdr3_length: 11
cdr3_aa: ASGYRGGYGYT

j_call: TRBJ1-1
v_call: TRBV3-1/TRBV3-2
cdr3_length: 13
cdr3_aa: ASSQALTENTEAF

j_call: TRBJ2-1
v_call: TRBV28
cdr3_length: 14
cdr3_aa: ASSTSSGGDYNEQF

j_call: TRBJ2-7
v_call: TRBV13
cdr3_length: 14
cdr3_aa: ASSLGRREGSYEQY

j_call: TRBJ2-5
v_call: TRBV27
cdr3_length: 13
cdr3_aa: ASSLRPGQYETQY

j_call: TRBJ1-2
v_call: TRBV28
cdr3_length: 13
cdr3_aa: ASSLSREVGIGYT

j_call: TRBJ2-7
v_call: TRBV2
cdr3_length: 12
cdr3_aa: ASNNRGESYEQY

j_call: TRBJ1-1
v_call: TRBV11-2
cdr3_length: 14
cdr3_aa: ASSPPTPDRNTEAF

j_call: TRBJ2-3
v_call: TRBV30
cdr3_length: 17
cdr3_aa: AWRAQRTSGITSTDTQY

j_call: TRBJ2-1
v_call: TRBV6-5
cdr3_length: 12
cdr3_aa: ASRTQGRGNEQF

j_call: TRBJ1-1
v_call: TRBV18
cdr3_length: 11
cdr3_aa: ASYFQGGAEAF

j_call: TRBJ2-5
v_call: TRBV7-7
cdr3_length: 13
cdr3_aa: ASSGAGTVQETQY

j_call: TRBJ1-1
v_call: TRBV7-6
cdr3_length: 11
cdr3_aa: ASSVALSGAAF

j_call: TRBJ1-2
v_call: TRBV4-2
cdr3_length: 13
cdr3_aa: ASSQGGGENYGYT

j_call: TRBJ2-7
v_call: TRBV4-1
cdr3_length: 14
cdr3_aa: ASSRQTGTSSYEQY

j_call: TRBJ2-2
v_call: TRBV29-1
cdr3_length: 14
cdr3_aa: SVEKGGVLGTGELF

j_call: TRBJ1-2
v_call: TRBV27
cdr3_length: 10
cdr3_aa: ASSTVGGGEA

j_call: TRBJ2-1
v_call: TRBV6-5
cdr3_length: 14
cdr3_aa: ASSFSLSGKNNEQF

j_call: TRBJ1-2
v_call: TRBV10-3
cdr3_length: 15
cdr3_aa: AISESSGTGGPHGYT

j_call: TRBJ2-2
v_call: TRBV5-1
cdr3_length: 13
cdr3_aa: ASSLALAGPGELF

j_call: TRBJ1-2
v_call: TRBV25-1
cdr3_length: 13
cdr3_aa: ASRKTGTGEFGYT

j_call: TRBJ1-6
v_call: TRBV3-1/TRBV3-2
cdr3_length: 11
cdr3_aa: ASSQGQNSPLH

j_call: TRBJ1-3
v_call: TRBV2
cdr3_length: 17
cdr3_aa: ASSYRFRNQPRTGNTIY

j_call: TRBJ2-1
v_call: TRBV9
cdr3_length: 13
cdr3_aa: ASSEPSGGKIEQF

j_call: TRBJ2-1
v_call: TRBV10-1
cdr3_length: 13
cdr3_aa: ASSERLARRNEQF

j_call: TRBJ2-2
v_call: TRBV11-2
cdr3_length: 13
cdr3_aa: ASSLWGATTGELF

j_call: TRBJ1-2
v_call: TRBV15
cdr3_length: 14
cdr3_aa: ATRGAGGGLISGYT

j_call: TRBJ1-4
v_call: TRBV10-3
cdr3_length: 13
cdr3_aa: AISDSGGTNEKLF

j_call: TRBJ1-6
v_call: TRBV25-1
cdr3_length: 13
cdr3_aa: ASSPRDRGDSPLH

j_call: TRBJ2-5
v_call: TRBV5-5
cdr3_length: 10
cdr3_aa: ASSLDREDLY

j_call: TRBJ1-1
v_call: TRBV7-9
cdr3_length: 11
cdr3_aa: ASSTSSYTEAF

j_call: TRBJ1-6
v_call: TRBV3-1/TRBV3-2
cdr3_length: 13
cdr3_aa: ASSQDWAGNSPLH

j_call: TRBJ2-4
v_call: TRBV9
cdr3_length: 13
cdr3_aa: ASSVAGTSESIQY

j_call: TRBJ2-2
v_call: TRBV9
cdr3_length: 12
cdr3_aa: ASGQGHMGGELF

j_call: TRBJ2-3
v_call: TRBV27
cdr3_length: 12
cdr3_aa: ASYQRLGTDTQY

j_call: TRBJ1-1
v_call: TRBV6-5
cdr3_length: 13
cdr3_aa: ASSTPTGGDTEAF

j_call: TRBJ2-7
v_call: TRBV10-1
cdr3_length: 11
cdr3_aa: ASGTSGSYEQY